These 26 T cell receptor beta chains were sequenced from one sample in a study of cytomegalovirus exposure and HLA in healthy donors (dated by TCRdb to between 2016 and 2019). Receptor amplification or capture employed the immunoSEQ multiplex PCR assay. For the multiplex PCR, a mixture combining 60 forward primers for TCR Vbeta segments and 13 reverse primers for TCR Jbeta segments was used. Imported from immuneACCESS, the table was reduced by TCRdb to in-frame sequences with V and J called. These copies leave out some clones; in studies compared against another copy, an unresolved V gene accounts for under half, and the cause of the remainder is not known. The sample table on file contains under 200,000 clones. About 6% of the sample lies in the top ten. The sequenced sample was PBMCs. These receptors all stem from a young man in good health and CMV-seronegative.

The rearrangement uses TRBV10-3 and TRBJ1-5; 7 nucleotides line up with TRBD1. Germline values: CDR1 ENHRY, CDR2 SYGVKD. Unmatched junction bases numbered 8, after V lost 4 bases and J lost 5 bases. There are 15 residues in the CDR3. CDR3 region: CAISVGTAGDQPQHF. In DNA, the CDR3 is TGTGCCATCAGTGTGGGGACAGCGGGGGATCAGCCCCAGCATTTT.

With regard to this clone: The sample holds other DNA sequences that translate to the same CDR3. The rearrangement links TRBV6-5 to TRBJ2-1, with 8 bases identical to TRBD1. The junction had 4 bases not matched to a gene; V was cut back by 4 bases and J by 5 bases. Germline V gene sequence: CDR1 MNHEY, CDR2 SVGAGI. The CDR3 sequence is 14 residues long. CDR3 nucleotides: TGTGCCAGCAGTTTGGGGACAGGACACAATGAGCAGTTCTTC. Its protein is CASSLGTGHNEQFF.

V and J are TRBV7-6 and TRBJ2-3; TRBD1 agrees at 7 bases. J was trimmed by 2 bases and V by 1 base; bases with no gene match: 3. This CDR3 has 15 amino acids. Per germline, CDR1 SGHVS and CDR2 FNYEAQ. Here the CDR3 reads CASSLGGQSTDTQYF. The CDR3 bases are TGTGCCAGCAGCTTAGGGGGACAGTCCACAGATACGCAGTATTTT.

Here the CDR3 reads CAWSNIYEQYF. The CDR3 DNA reads TGTGCCTGGAGTAACATCTACGAGCAGTACTTC. This sequence joins TRBV30 and TRBJ2-7; no firm D call. This CDR3 spans 11 amino acids. V lost 2 bases to trimming and J lost 3 bases, with 5 bases between them. Germline CDR1 is GTSNPN and CDR2 is SVGIG (reference sequence).

This chain joins TRBV5-4 and TRBJ2-5; TRBD2 agrees at 9 bases. The trim removed 0 bases at V and 4 bases at J, leaving 4 bases unmatched. This CDR3 is built from 15 residues. Germline V lookup: CDR1 SGHNT, CDR2 YYREEE (reference sequence). CDR3 nucleotide sequence: TGTGCCAGCAGCTTGGGGGCGGGGGGGCGAGAGACCCAGTACTTC. It translates to CASSLGAGGRETQYF.

The V call is TRBV27, the J call TRBJ1-5; 7 nucleotides line up with TRBD1. This CDR3 spans 15 amino acids. CDR1 and CDR2 from the germline V gene are MNHEY and SMNVEV (reference sequence). V was pared by 8 bases and J by 0 bases, with 7 bases of the junction left unmatched. The CDR3 protein is CASSWDSNSNQPQHF. Here the CDR3 DNA reads TGTGCCAGCTCTTGGGACAGCAATAGCAATCAGCCCCAGCATTTT.

This sequence joins TRBV7-9 and TRBJ2-5; TRBD2 agrees at 15 bases. The CDR3 totals 17 residues. The germline gives CDR1 SEHNR, CDR2 FQNEAQ (reference sequence). Germline trimming cut 5 bases from V and 5 bases from J; bases unmatched to any gene: 9. The CDR3 DNA is TGTGCCAGCAGCCTGATCGGACTAGCGGGGGGGCCGGAGACCCAGTACTTC. As protein: CASSLIGLAGGPETQYF. Variable domain in full (rest from reference TRBV7-9 and TRBJ2-5): DTGVSQNPRHKITKRGQNVTFRCDPISEHNRLYWYRQTLGQGPEFLTYFQNEAQLEKSRLLSDRFSAERPKGSFSTLEIQRTEQGDSAMYLCASSLIGLAGGPETQYFGPGTRLLVL.

The rearrangement joins TRBV2 to TRBJ2-3; no firm D call. This CDR3 spans 17 amino acids. CDR1 and CDR2 from the germline V gene are SNHLY and FYNNEI. V was cut by 11 bases and J by 2 bases, with 26 bases left in between. The CDR3 DNA follows: TGTGCCCTTCAGGCCCTTGATAAATCACAAACCACAGATACGCAGTATTTT. It translates to CALQALDKSQTTDTQYF.

The chain is built from TRBV30 and TRBJ1-2; a weak D match, TRBD1 (5 bases). V shed 3 bases and J shed 1 base, with 12 bases lying between them. CDR1 and CDR2 (germline): GTSNPN, SVGIG (reference sequence). CDR3 length: 14 amino acids. The CDR3 DNA is TGTGCCTGGAGAACACCGGACAATAACTATGGCTACACCTTC. This sequence encodes CAWRTPDNNYGYTF.

This chain connects TRBV30 to TRBJ1-5; possibly TRBD1 for D (5 bases). V was pared by 0 bases and J by 0 bases, with 9 bases between. This CDR3 has 15 residues. Per the germline V gene, CDR1 is GTSNPN and CDR2 is SVGIG (reference sequence). The CDR3 coding sequence is TGTGCCTGGAGTGTACAGGTTGCTAGCAATCAGCCCCAGCATTTT. This gives the protein CAWSVQVASNQPQHF.

V usage is TRBV9 and J usage is TRBJ2-7, with 9 bases matching TRBD2. Germline V gene lookup returns CDR1 SGDLS and CDR2 YYNGEE. J gave up 2 bases and V 0 bases, and 3 bases lay outside the gene matches. The CDR3 spans 15 residues. The CDR3 sequence is CASSVGGRVPYEQYF. As DNA, the CDR3 is TGTGCCAGCAGCGTAGGCGGGAGGGTCCCCTACGAGCAGTACTTC.

The chain has TRBV30 and TRBJ1-2; D call uncertain. Deletions cut 0 bases from V and 4 bases from J, with 12 bases between. The CDR3 has 14 residues. Per the germline V gene, CDR1 is GTSNPN and CDR2 is SVGIG (reference sequence). The CDR3, as DNA: TGTGCCTGGAGTGTACTCAGCGTCGGCTATGGCTACACCTTC. It specifies CAWSVLSVGYGYTF. Filled out from reference TRBV30 and TRBJ1-2, the complete variable domain reads SQTIHQWPATLVQPVGSPLSLECTVEGTSNPNLYWYRQAAGRGLQLLFYSVGIGQISSEVPQNLSASRPQDRQFILSSKKLLLSDSGFYLCAWSVLSVGYGYTFGSGTRLTVV.

The CDR3 sequence is CASSQGGAGAYEQYF. For the CDR3, the DNA is TGTGCCAGCAGCCAAGGGGGCGCGGGCGCCTACGAGCAGTACTTC. The rearrangement links TRBV6-6 to TRBJ2-7, with 7 bases matching TRBD1. The CDR3 has 15 amino acids. Germline lookup yields CDR1 MNHNY and CDR2 SVGAGI (reference sequence). The trim removed 6 bases at V and 2 bases at J, leaving 10 bases unmatched.

About this clone: This specimen includes other DNA sequences encoding the same CDR3. The chain uses TRBV27 and TRBJ2-7; D gene uncertain. There are 11 residues in the CDR3. The germline gives CDR1 MNHEY, CDR2 SMNVEV (reference sequence). With 4 bases removed from V and 3 bases from J, the gap between germline ends came to 4 bases. The CDR3, as DNA: TGTGCCAGCAGTTCACTCTACGAGCAGTACTTC. Translating it yields CASSSLYEQYF.

In DNA form, the CDR3 reads TGCAGCGTCGACGGGACAGGGGGAAGTATTAACACTGAAGCTTTCTTT. This gives the protein CSVDGTGGSINTEAFF. The chain carries TRBV29-1 and TRBJ1-1; 11 positions match TRBD1. CDR1 is SQVTM, CDR2 ANQGSEA, per germline. This CDR3 is 16 amino acids long. V shed 6 bases and J 2 bases; nucleotides not matched to a gene: 11.

The rearrangement uses TRBV6-1 and TRBJ2-6; TRBD1 agrees at 9 bases. This CDR3 spans 18 amino acids. Looked up from germline, CDR1 is MNHNS and CDR2 is SASEGT. V lost 4 bases and J lost 0; bases outside the gene matches: 7. In DNA form, the CDR3 reads TGTGCCAGCAGTGGGCGGGACAGGGTGTACTCTGGGGCCAACGTCCTGACTTTC. It encodes CASSGRDRVYSGANVLTF.

V usage is TRBV28 and J usage is TRBJ2-7; tentatively, D is TRBD1 (6 bases). This CDR3 is built from 16 residues. CDR1 and CDR2 (germline): MDHEN, SYDVKM. Trimming removed 1 base from V and 0 bases from J, with 13 bases in between. The DNA for the CDR3 is TGTGCCAGCAGTTTATCCCTGGGGGCTTCCTCCTACGAGCAGTACTTC. The encoded protein is CASSLSLGASSYEQYF.

The rearrangement uses TRBV6-1 and TRBJ1-2; D remains ambiguous. Germline V gene lookup returns CDR1 MNHNS and CDR2 SASEGT. This CDR3 region has 12 residues. The ends were cut back, 6 bases at V and 7 bases at J, with 12 bases in the middle. The CDR3 here is CASRWAEAGYTF. DNA for the CDR3: TGTGCCAGCAGGTGGGCAGAAGCTGGCTACACCTTC.

The V call is TRBV30, the J call TRBJ1-4; D is perhaps TRBD1 (5 bases). The germline V gene encodes CDR1 GTSNPN and CDR2 SVGIG (reference sequence). Trimming left V 5 bases short and J 4 bases short, with 14 bases between. The CDR3 covers 14 residues. CDR3 DNA sequence: TGTGCCTGGGCGCAACAGGCCCTTAATGAAAAACTGTTTTTT. Residues: CAWAQQALNEKLFF.

The chain links TRBV5-1 to TRBJ1-1, with 8 bases aligning to TRBD1. Germline CDR1 reads SGHRS; CDR2 reads YFSETQ. The V gene end was trimmed by 5 bases and the J gene end by 2 bases; junction bases not matched to a gene: 5. The length of the CDR3 is 14 residues. The CDR3 DNA is TGCGCCAGCAGTTATGGACAGGGAAACACTGAAGCTTTCTTT. It translates to CASSYGQGNTEAFF. Complete variable domain (other parts from reference TRBV5-1 and TRBJ1-1): KAGVTQTPRYLIKTRGQQVTLSCSPISGHRSVSWYQQTPGQGLQFLFEYFSETQRNKGNFPGRFSGRQFSNSRSEMNVSTLELGDSALYLCASSYGQGNTEAFFGQGTRLTVV.

CDR3 nucleotides: TGCGCCAGCACTCTCCCCATATGGGGGGGACAGGGGGCCCCCTCGGCCAAAAACATTCAGTACTTC. Protein product: CASTLPIWGGQGAPSAKNIQYF. This rearrangement joins TRBV10-1 to TRBJ2-4; 12 nucleotides match TRBD1. The CDR3 has 22 residues. Germline CDR1 reads WNHNN; CDR2 reads SYGVQD (reference sequence). V was pared by 7 bases and J by 1 base, with 23 bases of the junction left unmatched.

V gene TRBV5-1 combines with J gene TRBJ1-1; D is perhaps TRBD1 (5 bases). This CDR3 is 14 amino acids long. Trimming took off 4 bases at V and 1 base at J, with 11 bases between the two ends. Per the germline V gene, CDR1 is SGHRS and CDR2 is YFSETQ. Here the CDR3 reads CASSPGSSNTEAFF. DNA of the CDR3: TGCGCCAGCAGCCCAGGGTCTTCGAACACTGAAGCTTTCTTT.

The V gene is TRBV4-1, the J gene TRBJ2-6, with D possibly matching TRBD2 (5 bases). The germline V gene has CDR1 MGHRA and CDR2 YSYEKL. The CDR3 has 17 amino acids. Trimming took off 1 base at V and 0 bases at J, with 10 bases between the two ends. CDR3 amino acids: CASSQVGRDSGANVLTF. The CDR3 nucleotides are TGCGCCAGCAGCCAAGTTGGACGGGACTCTGGGGCCAACGTCCTGACTTTC.

As concerns this clone: This same CDR3 is encoded by further DNA sequences in the sample. This sequence joins TRBV18 and TRBJ2-1; 11 positions agree with TRBD2. This CDR3 region has 15 residues. The germline V gene has CDR1 KGHSH and CDR2 LQKENI. The J segment lost 7 bases and the V segment lost 4 bases, leaving 6 bases of the junction unmatched. CDR3 region: CASSLTSGSGNEQFF. The CDR3 DNA reads TGTGCCAGCTCACTAACTAGCGGGAGTGGGAATGAGCAGTTCTTC.

The chain links TRBV5-1 to TRBJ2-7; 8 bases line up with TRBD2. The V gene's germline CDR1 is SGHRS and CDR2 YFSETQ. This CDR3 is 15 amino acids long. The junction had 11 bases not matched to a gene; V was cut back by 0 bases and J by 9 bases. The CDR3 sequence: CASSLDWGGGQAQYF. As DNA, the CDR3 is TGCGCCAGCAGCTTGGATTGGGGCGGGGGGCAGGCGCAGTACTTC.

The chain joins TRBV6-5 to TRBJ2-1, with D possibly matching TRBD1 (5 bases). Trimming took off 2 bases at V and 8 bases at J, with 16 bases between the two ends. This CDR3 region has 15 residues. Germline lookup yields CDR1 MNHEY and CDR2 SVGAGI. CDR3 sequence: CASSYGGRAADEQFF. CDR3 in DNA: TGTGCCAGCAGTTACGGTGGCAGGGCGGCCGATGAGCAGTTCTTC.